Presented here are 4 T cell receptor beta chains from one specimen sequenced in a study of T-cell memory formation after mild COVID-19. TCRdb re-called the 5' RACE reads with MiXCR, one entry per CDR3 protein. The sample has some 70,000 distinct CDR3 sequences, about a sixth seen once; the top ten hold 30% to 35%. Sequenced sample: PBMCs or a T cell subset sorted from them (not recorded which). These receptors were obtained from an adult woman who had mild COVID-19 (a few samples of this study predate the infection). Cell type and time point are not known.

The gene calls are TRBV4-1 and TRBJ2-3, with 10 bases matching TRBD2. The CDR3 has 17 amino acids. The J segment lost 0 bases and the V segment lost 0 bases, leaving 3 bases of the junction unmatched. Germline values: CDR1 MGHRA, CDR2 YSYEKL. The CDR3 DNA is TGCGCCAGCAGCCAAGAGCAGACTAGCGGGAGCACAGATACGCAGTATTTT. It encodes CASSQEQTSGSTDTQYF.

In DNA, the CDR3 is TGCAGTGCTAGAGCGAGGGTACAGTCCAACTATGGCTACACCTTC. This encodes CSARARVQSNYGYTF. The chain is built from TRBV20-1 and TRBJ1-2, with D hard to call. Looked up from germline, CDR1 is DFQATT and CDR2 is SNEGSKA (reference sequence). The CDR3 length is 15 residues. With 1 base removed from V and 2 bases from J, the gap between germline ends came to 14 bases.

The V and J genes are TRBV12-3 or TRBV12-4 and TRBJ2-3; 8 positions agree with TRBD1. The junction had 1 base not matched to a gene; V was cut back by 7 bases and J by 4 bases. This CDR3 spans 12 amino acids. In DNA form, the CDR3 reads TGTGCCAGCATGGACAGGGCAGATACGCAGTATTTT. Protein sequence: CASMDRADTQYF.

The J gene is TRBJ1-5, the V gene TRBV3-1; 9 nucleotides align to TRBD1. V gave up 3 bases and J gave up 4 bases; unmatched junction bases: 1. From germline, CDR1 is LGHDT and CDR2 YNNKEL (reference sequence). This CDR3 has 14 residues. Here the CDR3 reads CASSHGTGNQPQHF. The CDR3 DNA reads TGTGCCAGCAGCCATGGGACAGGGAATCAGCCCCAGCATTTT.